This TCR beta chain derives from a study of blood T cell repertoires in COVID-19 (dated by TCRdb to about 2020). Study-wide context: Samples from collaborators originated in the United States, Italy and Spain and spanned both the acute and convalescent phases of COVID-19. Samples came from the ongoing ImmuneRACE study (first 160 participants) plus 1,254 subjects from 6 global collaborators. Deeply sampled blood TCRbeta repertoires from subjects exposed to, actively infected with, or recovered from COVID-19 were included in the dataset. Nearly every sample came with metadata listing a de-identified subject ID, COVID-19 status, age in years and sex. The repertoires were made available in a free public database intended to serve as a resource for research on the immune response to SARS-CoV-2. The material from the prospective study consisted of cDNA or gDNA derived from T cells, B-cell-depleted T cells, or PBMCs. Where HLA class I and class II types were available, the types were taken from metadata supplied by the sample provider, not from assay-based typing.

Study-level results and caveats: How much clinical and demographic metadata was included differed by source and by participant, and the metadata was provided uncurated.

Participants in the prospective study were enrolled through a virtual design, were aged roughly 18 to 95 years, and lived in 24 United States geographic areas. To assign participants to cohorts, the prospective study relied on clinical history that participants themselves reported in a screening survey and a study questionnaire. Mobile phlebotomists in the prospective study collected whole blood, serum and a nasopharyngeal or oropharyngeal swab from every participant. Over an approximately 2-month period, participants in the prospective study had the option of providing additional blood draws and questionnaires. Before DNA extraction, blood samples from the prospective study were shipped at room temperature or frozen. TCRbeta CDR3 regions were amplified from genomic DNA by means of the immunoSEQ Assay, a bias-controlled multiplex PCR. The study's own analysis went as follows. The number of nucleated cells in each sample was estimated by amplification of reference gene primers within the assay. Sequence reads were collapsed and filtered to measure the absolute abundance of every unique TCRbeta CDR3 rearrangement. Productive Simpson clonality was computed per sample as the square root of Simpson's diversity index over productive rearrangements. The table was pulled from immuneACCESS by TCRdb, which kept in-frame rearrangements only. Such tables lose some clones; where checked, under half of the loss comes from unresolved V genes, and the rest has no known cause. That table is the source of V, J and clone size, and D and trimming were worked out from the DNA. The sample yields under 400,000 clones; around 85% were counted once. The ten largest clones capture around 4% of the sample.

Concerning this clone itself: The antigen it recognizes is unknown. Base qualities are missing; no much larger clone stands one base away.

The CDR3 holds 15 amino acids from the cysteine to the phenylalanine. Solely the CDR3 DNA is kept, with 45 bases framed from the first base. The V end loses 2 bases and the J end loses 0 bases, and a stretch of 9 bases separates them. CDR1 and CDR2 were assigned from the germline V gene as SGDLS and YYNGEE. The rearrangement combines TRBV9 with TRBJ1-5; a weak D assignment points to TRBD1 (6 bases agree). Sequencing input: PBMCs or T cells enriched from blood (not recorded which). The TCR was taken from a woman in her 40s with acute COVID-19. At the DNA level, the sequence is TGTGCCAGCAGCGTGGACAGCTATAGCAATCAGCCCCAGCATTTT. Protein translation: CASSVDSYSNQPQHF.